This TCR beta chain was found in a study of shared T cell receptors in the human thymus. Repertoires were generated with immunoSEQ multiplex PCR, while TCRdb's copy carries only in-frame clones and drops some. The repertoire consists of roughly 550,000 clones, with around 78% occurring once and the leading ten covering about 0.013%. CDR3 size: 12 residues. Germline CDR1 is LNHDA and CDR2 is SQIVND (reference sequence). Trimming removed 3 bases from V and 6 bases from J, with 9 bases in between. A single count supports this clone. The sample was also reused in another study, on human thymus T cells.

Input material: thymocytes. The chain recombines TRBV19 with TRBJ2-7, with TRBD2 as a possible D gene (6 bases). The TCR sequence derives from a boy younger than two with a congenital heart defect. Here the CDR3 reads CASSIGGSEQYF. As DNA, the CDR3 is TGTGCCAGTAGTATTGGAGGGTCCGAGCAGTACTTC. Together with reference TRBV19 and TRBJ2-7, the CDR3 gives the full variable domain: DGGITQSPKYLFRKEGQNVTLSCEQNLNHDAMYWYRQDPGQGLRLIYYSQIVNDFQKGDIAEGYSVSREKKESFPLTVTSAQKNPTAFYLCASSIGGSEQYFGPGTRLTVT.